Presented here are 10 T cell receptor beta chains from one specimen sequenced in a study of PD-L1 blockade in urothelial cancer (dated by TCRdb to the late 2010s). Libraries were made using the immunoSEQ multiplex PCR assay. TCRdb stores this immuneACCESS table with in-frame sequences only. Part of the clones is absent; in the studies checked, under half of the shortfall reflects unresolved V genes, and no reason is known for the rest. For this sample there are about 19,000 clones; just over 85% appear just once. The ten largest account for more than 3.5% of the sample. This specimen consisted of PBMCs, obtained around atezolizumab (anti-PD-L1) treatment. These receptors were obtained from a man aged 50-59 years with urothelial cancer.

V gene TRBV11-2 combines with J gene TRBJ2-7, with D perhaps matching TRBD1 (6 bases). Germline CDR1 is SGHAT and CDR2 is FQNNGV. The ends were cut back, 3 bases at V and 8 bases at J, with 11 bases in the middle. CDR3 length: 12 residues. In nucleotides, the CDR3 is TGTGCCAGCAGCTTGGACAGTCCCAAGCAGTACTTC. Protein product: CASSLDSPKQYF. The full variable domain, its missing parts supplied by reference TRBV11-2 and TRBJ2-7, is EAGVAQSPRYKIIEKRQSVAFWCNPISGHATLYWYQQILGQGPKLLIQFQNNGVVDDSQLPKDRFSAERLKGVDSTLKIQPAKLEDSAVYLCASSLDSPKQYFGPGTRLTVT.

The chain links TRBV6-5 to TRBJ1-1; 8 positions match TRBD1. The CDR3 is 14 residues long. With 5 bases clipped from V and 4 bases from J, the junction kept 6 bases outside the gene matches. Germline V lookup: CDR1 MNHEY, CDR2 SVGAGI. The CDR3 DNA follows: TGTGCCAGCAGTCCTCCAACAGGGGGCACTGAAGCTTTCTTT. Translation: CASSPPTGGTEAFF.

The chain carries TRBV27 and TRBJ1-2; D remains unclear. The CDR3 has 15 residues. The ends were cut back, 3 bases at V and 0 bases at J, with 11 bases in the middle. Germline CDR1 reads MNHEY; CDR2 reads SMNVEV (reference sequence). Here the CDR3 reads CASSFSGEANYGYTF. The DNA for the CDR3 is TGTGCCAGCAGTTTCTCCGGTGAAGCTAACTATGGCTACACCTTC.

Written as DNA, the CDR3 is TGTGCCTGGAGTCAGCCGGGACAGGGGGCTGGGGCCAACGTCCTGACTTTC. Translated, it gives CAWSQPGQGAGANVLTF. The chain carries TRBV30 and TRBJ2-6; 11 bases fit TRBD1. Germline lookup yields CDR1 GTSNPN and CDR2 SVGIG (reference sequence). CDR3 length equals 17 residues. V shed 2 bases, J shed 2 bases, and the junction held 5 bases outside the gene matches.

The chain recombines TRBV5-1 with TRBJ2-2; possible D gene TRBD1, 6 bases. The CDR3 totals 16 residues. Germline CDR1 and CDR2: SGHRS and YFSETQ. V lost 3 bases and J 1 base, leaving 13 bases between the germline ends. The CDR3 DNA reads as TGCGCCAGCAGCTCCCTACAGGGACAGAACACCGGGGAGCTGTTTTTT. Amino acids: CASSSLQGQNTGELFF.

The CDR3 DNA sequence: TGTGCCTGGAGTCGGTCCTCTTACGGCTATGGCTACACCTTC. Protein sequence: CAWSRSSYGYGYTF. The J gene is TRBJ1-2, the V gene TRBV30; D is unresolved. CDR1 GTSNPN and CDR2 SVGIG come from the germline V gene (reference sequence). The V end lost 2 bases, the J end lost 4 bases, and 14 bases lay between the germline ends. The CDR3 has 14 residues.

The CDR3 DNA follows: TGTGCCAGCAGTCGGGACAGCCGCGATACGCAGTATTTT. Translated: CASSRDSRDTQYF. The chain is built from TRBV2 and TRBJ2-3; 7 nucleotides agree with TRBD1. Germline V lookup: CDR1 SNHLY, CDR2 FYNNEI. The CDR3 is 13 amino acids. V shed 5 bases, J shed 6 bases, and the junction held 5 bases outside the gene matches.

The CDR3 is CASSLGWGGNLMNTEAFF. Here the CDR3 DNA reads TGTGCCAGCAGTTTAGGTTGGGGGGGGAATCTCATGAACACTGAAGCTTTCTTT. The chain uses TRBV27 and TRBJ1-1; TRBD1 might be the D (5 bases). V shed 2 bases and J shed 0 bases, with 19 bases lying between them. CDR3 length equals 18 residues. Germline assignment: CDR1 MNHEY and CDR2 SMNVEV (reference sequence).

With regard to this clone: The junction departs from the called germline gene at one end, perhaps through a read error. The chain has TRBV7-7 and TRBJ2-5, with 11 bases identical to TRBD2. The CDR3 is 16 amino acids. Germline lookup yields CDR1 SSHAT and CDR2 FNYEAQ (reference sequence). The CDR3, as DNA: TGTGCTAGCAGCTTAGCCCTAGCGGGGGGCCAAGAGACCCAGTACTTC. Its translation: CASSLALAGGQETQYF.

CDR3 residues: CASSSLLSDTSYEQYF. Here the CDR3 DNA reads TGTGCCAGCAGCTCTCTTCTTAGCGACACCTCCTACGAGCAGTACTTC. This chain uses TRBV7-9 with TRBJ2-7, with D possibly TRBD2 on 5 matching bases. This CDR3 is built from 16 residues. Trimming stripped 4 bases from V and 0 bases from J, with 16 bases between. Germline loops: CDR1 SEHNR, CDR2 FQNEAQ (reference sequence).